This is a list of T cell receptor beta chains from one sample in a study of cytomegalovirus exposure and HLA in healthy donors. TCRdb keeps only in-frame clones here, not all; method: immunoSEQ multiplex PCR. The sample lists roughly 130,000 clones, around 80% seen once, with about 2.7% in the top ten. Source material: PBMCs. These receptors were collected from a young woman in good health and CMV-seropositive. Both conserved end residues are part of each CDR3. D genes are given only for firm matches. Rows may omit the clone size; those that give it use once, few, many or a size class.

TRBJ2-5	-	TRBV29-1	-	CSVNSPQETQYF	TGCAGCGTTAACAGCCCCCAAGAGACCCAGTACTTC
TRBJ2-7	TRBD1	TRBV11-3	-	CASSLGQGGEQYF	TGTGCCAGCAGTTTGGGACAGGGGGGCGAGCAGTACTTC
TRBJ1-2	-	TRBV30	-	CAWSVQGYYYTF	TGTGCCTGGAGTGTACAAGGCTACTACTACACCTTC
TRBJ1-1	-	TRBV19	once	CASSIPSANTEAFF	TGTGCCAGTAGTATTCCCAGTGCTAACACTGAAGCTTTCTTT
TRBJ1-5	-	TRBV6-1	-	CASRDTGYSNQPQHF	TGTGCCAGCAGGGATACAGGATATAGCAATCAGCCCCAGCATTTT
TRBJ2-1	TRBD2	TRBV18	-	CASSPPLSGGPYNEQFF	TGTGCCAGCTCTCCCCCTCTTAGCGGGGGGCCTTACAATGAGCAGTTCTTC
TRBJ1-1	-	TRBV28	-	CASSLAGLFTEAFF	TGTGCCAGCAGTTTGGCGGGCCTTTTCACTGAAGCTTTCTTT
TRBJ2-5	TRBD1	TRBV5-4	-	CASSLDRGPPRAQYF	TGTGCCAGCAGCTTGGACAGGGGACCTCCAAGGGCCCAGTACTTC
TRBJ1-6	TRBD1	TRBV5-1	-	CASTMTGTTNSPLHF	TGCGCCAGCACCATGACAGGGACCACTAATTCACCCCTCCACTTT
TRBJ1-3	-	TRBV2	few	CASSGGWGNTIYF	TGTGCCAGCAGTGGGGGCTGGGGAAACACCATATATTTT
TRBJ2-5	TRBD2	TRBV7-9	-	CASSFSGGGSETQYF	TGTGCCAGCAGCTTCAGCGGGGGGGGATCGGAGACCCAGTACTTC
TRBJ2-7	-	TRBV19	few	CASSMGDRSYEQYF	TGTGCCAGTAGTATGGGCGACAGGTCCTACGAGCAGTACTTC
TRBJ1-2	TRBD1	TRBV7-6	few	CASSYDRVGYTF	TGTGCCAGCAGCTATGACAGGGTTGGCTACACCTTC
TRBJ2-7	TRBD2	TRBV4-2	-	CASSQDGAGGPNEQYF	TGTGCCAGCAGCCAAGATGGCGCGGGGGGGCCAAACGAGCAGTACTTC
TRBJ2-4	-	TRBV25-1	once	CASSVGRTEEAKNIQYF	TGTGCCAGCAGTGTTGGGAGAACCGAGGAGGCCAAAAACATTCAGTACTTC
TRBJ1-5	-	TRBV6-1	-	CASSVTRGGEVSNQPQHF	TGTGCCAGCAGTGTCACGAGGGGGGGAGAAGTTAGCAATCAGCCCCAGCATTTT
TRBJ1-5	TRBD1	TRBV19	-	CASSIVWTGRVQPQHF	TGTGCCAGTAGTATAGTCTGGACAGGGCGTGTTCAGCCCCAGCATTTT
TRBJ1-2	-	TRBV6-1	-	CASRAGFDGYTF	TGTGCCAGCAGGGCGGGTTTCGATGGCTACACCTTC
TRBJ2-1	TRBD2	TRBV9	-	CASSISGGALHEQFF	TGTGCCAGCAGCATTAGCGGGGGGGCCTTACATGAGCAGTTCTTC
TRBJ1-6	-	TRBV5-1	-	CASSQNSKGDSPLHF	TGCGCCAGCAGCCAAAATTCAAAAGGGGATTCACCCCTCCACTTT
TRBJ1-4	TRBD1	TRBV7-9	-	CASSSGQGDVGEKLFF	TGTGCCAGCAGCTCGGGACAGGGGGATGTTGGTGAAAAACTGTTTTTT
TRBJ2-7	-	TRBV18	-	CASSPRPGQTIDYEQYF	TGTGCCAGCTCACCACGGCCAGGGCAGACGATTGACTACGAGCAGTACTTC
TRBJ2-2	-	TRBV4-2	few	CASSQGRLANTGELFF	TGTGCCAGCAGCCAAGGGCGGCTAGCGAACACCGGGGAGCTGTTTTTT
TRBJ1-4	TRBD1	TRBV5-1	-	CASSRTDRGNEKLFF	TGCGCCAGCAGCCGAACGGACAGGGGAAATGAAAAACTGTTTTTT
TRBJ1-6	-	TRBV5-4	few	CASSWGRRGDYNSPLHF	TGTGCCAGCAGCTGGGGGAGGAGGGGCGACTATAATTCACCCCTCCACTTT
TRBJ2-7	TRBD1	TRBV5-1	-	CASSFRDRGQGSYEQYF	TGCGCCAGCAGCTTCCGGGACAGGGGGCAAGGGTCCTACGAGCAGTACTTC
TRBJ2-7	-	TRBV6-4	once	CASLRTELSSYEQYF	TGTGCCAGCCTACGGACAGAGCTTAGCTCCTACGAGCAGTACTTC
TRBJ1-3	-	TRBV7-9	-	CASSLGPGNTIYF	TGTGCCAGCAGCTTAGGGCCCGGAAACACCATATATTTT
TRBJ1-2	-	TRBV21-1	-	CASSETGHYGYTF	TGTGCCAGCAGTGAAACAGGTCACTATGGCTACACCTTC
TRBJ2-7	TRBD1	TRBV7-9	-	CASSSRDRGREQYF	TGTGCCAGCAGCTCTCGGGACAGGGGGAGAGAGCAGTACTTC
TRBJ2-7	TRBD2	TRBV6-6	-	CASSTRGGLLGQYF	TGTGCCAGCAGTACCCGCGGGGGTCTCCTTGGGCAGTACTTC
TRBJ1-5	-	TRBV10-1	-	CASGGVRTNQPQHF	TGCGCCAGCGGGGGGGTTAGGACCAATCAGCCCCAGCATTTT
TRBJ2-5	-	TRBV6-6	-	CASSLAETQYF	TGTGCCAGCAGTCTAGCGGAGACCCAGTACTTC
TRBJ1-6	-	TRBV9	-	CASSVGGGYNSPLHF	TGTGCCAGCAGCGTAGGCGGAGGGTACAATTCACCCCTCCACTTT
TRBJ2-5	TRBD1	TRBV5-1	-	CASSSLDRAGTQYF	TGCGCCAGCAGCTCGTTAGACAGGGCGGGGACCCAGTACTTC
TRBJ2-1	-	TRBV9	-	CASSAYSGLLEIAYNEQFF	TGTGCCAGCAGCGCATACTCGGGACTCCTCGAAATAGCCTACAATGAGCAGTTCTTC
TRBJ2-7	-	TRBV6-5	-	CASSPLGSYEQYF	TGTGCCAGCAGCCCTTTGGGGAGCTACGAGCAGTACTTC
TRBJ1-1	-	TRBV29-1	-	CSGGDPNTEAFF	TGCAGCGGGGGGGACCCGAACACTGAAGCTTTCTTT
TRBJ2-7	-	TRBV6-5	-	CASSRGMGYEQYF	TGTGCCAGCAGCCGGGGGATGGGCTACGAGCAGTACTTC
TRBJ2-6	TRBD2	TRBV5-1	-	CASSPRGDGSISGANVLTF	TGCGCCAGCAGCCCGCGGGGGGACGGATCAATCTCTGGGGCCAACGTCCTGACTTTC
TRBJ2-1	-	TRBV7-3	-	CASSPTGPSSYNEQFF	TGTGCCAGCAGCCCCACCGGTCCGAGCTCCTACAATGAGCAGTTCTTC
TRBJ2-7	-	TRBV18	-	CASSPPYLGRGVGQYF	TGTGCCAGCTCACCACCCTACCTAGGCAGGGGCGTCGGGCAGTACTTC
TRBJ1-5	-	TRBV7-2	-	CASSLERYSNQPQHF	TGTGCCAGCAGCTTAGAGAGGTATAGCAATCAGCCCCAGCATTTT
TRBJ2-2	-	TRBV10-1	-	CASSAVGELFF	TGCGCCAGCAGTGCGGTCGGGGAGCTGTTTTTT
TRBJ2-7	-	TRBV6-5	once	CASSYSIQLSYEQYF	TGTGCCAGCAGTTACTCGATCCAGTTGTCCTACGAGCAGTACTTC
TRBJ2-1	TRBD2	TRBV2	-	CASSEGLAGGLNEQFF	TGTGCCAGCAGTGAGGGACTAGCGGGGGGGCTCAATGAGCAGTTCTTC
TRBJ2-2	TRBD1	TRBV7-9	-	CASQVRPGQATGELFF	TGTGCCAGCCAGGTCCGTCCGGGACAGGCTACCGGGGAGCTGTTTTTT
TRBJ2-3	-	TRBV5-1	few	CASSLRRAGDTQYF	TGCGCCAGCAGCTTGCGCAGGGCTGGAGATACGCAGTATTTT
TRBJ2-7	-	TRBV5-1	-	CASSLLGEAYEQYF	TGCGCCAGCAGCTTGCTTGGGGAGGCCTACGAGCAGTACTTC
TRBJ2-5	TRBD2	TRBV9	-	CASSVEGGTSQETQYF	TGTGCCAGCAGCGTAGAAGGTGGGACTAGCCAAGAGACCCAGTACTTC